This T cell receptor (beta chain) was sequenced for a study of cytomegalovirus exposure and HLA in healthy donors (TCRdb year 2017). General notes on the study: The 666 repertoires of the first cohort and the 110 or so validation repertoires were produced on the same platform, according to a later analysis. Along with the roughly 670-subject first cohort, a separate validation cohort of over a hundred different subjects was used. The study combined high-throughput TCR immunosequencing, statistical association of individual TCRs with disease status, and machine learning to predict cytomegalovirus infection status. The study aimed to test whether cataloging public T cell receptors could reveal signatures of past pathogen exposure.

The donors belonged to the validation cohort of approximately 130 subjects, which was separate from the approximately 700-subject first cohort. Study-wide findings and limitations: The classifier was reported to diagnose cytomegalovirus status with high specificity and sensitivity in both the original and validation cohorts. It was suggested by the authors that the approach could potentially be generalized to other disease states and immunological phenotypes. Subsequent analysis determined that TCRs grouped into clusters in the first cohort also showed a tendency toward co-occurrence across the roughly 130 validation repertoires, and approximately 94% of cluster scores exceeded 0. While some public TCRs were present in many individuals, most TCR sequences turned up only very rarely across donors. A later analysis had no HLA typing for the validation cohort, so co-occurrence there was scored across all 130 or so repertoires. In vitro tests confirmed that a few of the cytomegalovirus-associated TCR beta chains recognize cytomegalovirus antigens. The study gave a list of some 150 TCR beta chains associated with cytomegalovirus.

Comments on this clone: The clone's antigen remains unknown. Base-call qualities are not available, and no considerably larger clone is one nucleotide away.

The library was built by means of the immunoSEQ multiplex PCR assay. In the authors' own workflow: A statistical classification framework was built for diagnosing cytomegalovirus status from the catalog of TCR beta chain sequences. TCRdb retrieved this table from immuneACCESS and kept in-frame rearrangements only. Not all clones are present; in checked studies, unresolved V genes account for under half, and no reason is known for the remainder. V and J calls and clone size are given by that table; D and trimming were obtained from the DNA. Here the sample has under 400,000 clones; more than 80% occur a single time. The ten biggest clones cover 0.83% of the sample. Sequences SGHDT (CDR1) and YYEEEE (CDR2) are obtained from the germline V gene. V sheds 4 bases and J sheds 5 bases, leaving 6 bases between their ends. Reading from cysteine to phenylalanine, the CDR3 counts 11 amino acids. Only the CDR3 DNA is retained, 33 bases long and in frame from the first base.

The receptor's source is a woman between 18 and 29 years old in good health and CMV-seronegative. This chain is built from TRBV5-6 and TRBJ1-2; confidence is insufficient to name the D gene. Source material: PBMCs. The CDR3 reads as follows: CASSRGYGYTF. The DNA reads TGTGCCAGCAGCCGAGGGTATGGCTACACCTTC.